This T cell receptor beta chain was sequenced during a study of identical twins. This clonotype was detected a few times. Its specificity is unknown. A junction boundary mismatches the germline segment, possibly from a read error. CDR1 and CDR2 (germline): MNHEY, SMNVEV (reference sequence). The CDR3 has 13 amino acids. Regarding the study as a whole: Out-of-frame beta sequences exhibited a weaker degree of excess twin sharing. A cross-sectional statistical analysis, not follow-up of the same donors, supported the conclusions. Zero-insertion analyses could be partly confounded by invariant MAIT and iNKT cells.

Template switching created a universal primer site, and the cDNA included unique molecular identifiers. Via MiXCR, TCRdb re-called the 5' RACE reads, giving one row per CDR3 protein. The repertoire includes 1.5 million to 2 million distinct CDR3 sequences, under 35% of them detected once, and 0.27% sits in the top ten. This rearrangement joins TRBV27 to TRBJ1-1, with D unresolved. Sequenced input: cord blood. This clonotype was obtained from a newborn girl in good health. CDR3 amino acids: CACSSFDRRKAFF. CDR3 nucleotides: TGTGCCTGCAGTTCCTTTGACCGACGAAAAGCTTTCTTT.